The rows below give T cell receptor beta chains drawn from one sample of a study of Ad26.COV2.S vaccination and SARS-CoV-2 variants. This table comes from immunoSEQ multiplex PCR, and its TCRdb copy is limited to in-frame clones, with some not included. The table has more than 300,000 clones, 85% to 90% seen once. The sequencing here drew on peripheral blood, taken in a trial of Ad26.COV2.S vaccine versus placebo. Every receptor here comes from a person between 18 and 59 years old who received the Ad26.COV2.S COVID-19 vaccine or a placebo. Both conserved end residues are part of each CDR3. A D gene is named only where the DNA matches it firmly. Only part of the rows carry a size: once, few, many, or a class if the clone is expanded.

J gene: TRBJ2-7; D gene: NA; V gene: TRBV7-8; clone size: few; CDR3 protein: CASSLRGYYEQYF; CDR3 DNA: TGTGCCAGCAGCCTCAGGGGCTACTACGAGCAGTACTTC
J gene: TRBJ1-5; D gene: NA; V gene: TRBV6-2/TRBV6-3; clone size: NA; CDR3 protein: CASSLGPTLTSNQPQHF; CDR3 DNA: TGTGCCAGCAGTCTAGGGCCGACTCTGACCTCAAATCAGCCCCAGCATTTT
J gene: TRBJ2-7; D gene: NA; V gene: TRBV3-1/TRBV3-2; clone size: once; CDR3 protein: CASSPGATIREQYF; CDR3 DNA: TGTGCCAGCAGCCCCGGGGCCACAATTCGGGAGCAGTACTTC
J gene: TRBJ2-5; D gene: TRBD1; V gene: TRBV10-3; clone size: NA; CDR3 protein: CAIRGTGVETQYF; CDR3 DNA: TGTGCCATCAGAGGGACAGGGGTTGAGACCCAGTACTTC
J gene: TRBJ2-2; D gene: NA; V gene: TRBV12-3/TRBV12-4; clone size: NA; CDR3 protein: CASSRDRYGELFF; CDR3 DNA: TGTGCCAGCAGTCGCGACAGGTACGGGGAGCTGTTTTTT
J gene: TRBJ2-7; D gene: NA; V gene: TRBV18; clone size: NA; CDR3 protein: CASSPRGDEQYF; CDR3 DNA: TGTGCCAGCTCGCCCAGGGGTGACGAGCAGTACTTC
J gene: TRBJ1-2; D gene: NA; V gene: TRBV6-6; clone size: NA; CDR3 protein: CASSRGRRGTTYGYTF; CDR3 DNA: TGTGCCAGCAGTCGAGGGAGGCGGGGGACTACTTATGGCTACACCTTC
J gene: TRBJ1-1; D gene: TRBD1; V gene: TRBV6-2/TRBV6-3; clone size: NA; CDR3 protein: CASSYMGRGMMNTEAFF; CDR3 DNA: TGTGCCAGCAGTTACATGGGCAGGGGGATGATGAACACTGAAGCTTTCTTT
J gene: TRBJ1-5; D gene: NA; V gene: TRBV7-2; clone size: NA; CDR3 protein: CASSAPYQPQHF; CDR3 DNA: TGTGCCAGCAGCGCCCCATATCAGCCCCAGCATTTT
J gene: TRBJ2-2; D gene: NA; V gene: TRBV6-5; clone size: NA; CDR3 protein: CASSSQAGNTGELFF; CDR3 DNA: TGTGCCAGCAGTTCCCAGGCGGGGAACACCGGGGAGCTGTTTTTT
J gene: TRBJ1-5; D gene: NA; V gene: TRBV3-1/TRBV3-2; clone size: NA; CDR3 protein: CASSQTSNNQPQHF; CDR3 DNA: TGTGCCAGCAGCCAGACAAGTAACAATCAGCCCCAGCATTTT
J gene: TRBJ2-7; D gene: TRBD2; V gene: TRBV7-3; clone size: NA; CDR3 protein: CASSLTGAGGTYEQYF; CDR3 DNA: TGTGCCAGCAGCTTAACCGGAGCGGGGGGTACCTACGAGCAGTACTTC
J gene: TRBJ2-6; D gene: NA; V gene: TRBV10-1; clone size: NA; CDR3 protein: CASSESGSGANVLTF; CDR3 DNA: TGCGCCAGCAGTGAGTCGGGATCTGGGGCCAACGTCCTGACTTTC
J gene: TRBJ2-3; D gene: NA; V gene: TRBV7-7; clone size: NA; CDR3 protein: CASSLPDKHSSTDTQYF; CDR3 DNA: TGTGCTAGCAGCTTACCGGACAAACACTCTAGCACAGATACGCAGTATTTT
J gene: TRBJ2-7; D gene: NA; V gene: TRBV3-1/TRBV3-2; clone size: once; CDR3 protein: CEPEEGFTYEQYF; CDR3 DNA: TGTGAACCCGAGGAGGGGTTCACCTACGAGCAGTACTTC
J gene: TRBJ2-3; D gene: NA; V gene: TRBV12-3/TRBV12-4; clone size: once; CDR3 protein: CASSLYGDTQYF; CDR3 DNA: TGTGCCAGCAGTTTATATGGGGATACGCAGTATTTT
J gene: TRBJ2-7; D gene: NA; V gene: TRBV18; clone size: few; CDR3 protein: CASSNGGTSNYEQYF; CDR3 DNA: TGTGCCAGCTCAAACGGCGGGACATCTAACTACGAGCAGTACTTC
J gene: TRBJ2-3; D gene: TRBD2; V gene: TRBV5-1; clone size: NA; CDR3 protein: CASSPGAGGRDTQYF; CDR3 DNA: TGCGCCAGCAGCCCCGGGGCGGGGGGGAGAGATACGCAGTATTTT
J gene: TRBJ1-4; D gene: TRBD1; V gene: TRBV2; clone size: NA; CDR3 protein: CASNTGGATNEKLFF; CDR3 DNA: TGTGCCAGCAATACAGGGGGCGCAACTAATGAAAAACTGTTTTTT
J gene: TRBJ1-4; D gene: NA; V gene: TRBV28; clone size: NA; CDR3 protein: CASSIQGTTNEKLFF; CDR3 DNA: TGTGCCAGCTCGATTCAGGGGACAACTAATGAAAAACTGTTTTTT
J gene: TRBJ1-6; D gene: NA; V gene: TRBV28; clone size: NA; CDR3 protein: CASRSPGRGLNSPLHF; CDR3 DNA: TGTGCCAGCAGATCCCCGGGGAGAGGGCTAAATTCACCCCTCCACTTT
J gene: TRBJ1-5; D gene: NA; V gene: TRBV11-3; clone size: NA; CDR3 protein: CASSFPAGLRCNQPQHF; CDR3 DNA: TGTGCCAGCAGCTTCCCGGCGGGTTTGCGTTGCAATCAGCCCCAGCATTTT
J gene: TRBJ2-2; D gene: TRBD1; V gene: TRBV5-1; clone size: NA; CDR3 protein: CASSLGDRANTGELFF; CDR3 DNA: TGCGCCAGCAGCTTGGGGGACAGAGCGAACACCGGGGAGCTGTTTTTT
J gene: TRBJ2-1; D gene: TRBD2; V gene: TRBV3-1/TRBV3-2; clone size: once; CDR3 protein: CASSLGLAGLTQFF; CDR3 DNA: TGTGCCAGCAGCCTGGGACTAGCGGGGCTAACTCAGTTCTTC
J gene: TRBJ2-1; D gene: TRBD2; V gene: TRBV20-1; clone size: NA; CDR3 protein: CSASPSGRYNEQFF; CDR3 DNA: TGCAGTGCTAGTCCTAGCGGGAGGTACAATGAGCAGTTCTTC
J gene: TRBJ1-4; D gene: NA; V gene: TRBV5-4; clone size: NA; CDR3 protein: CASSPGGSVATNEKLFF; CDR3 DNA: TGTGCCAGCAGCCCGGGGGGAAGTGTAGCAACTAATGAAAAACTGTTTTTT
J gene: TRBJ2-5; D gene: TRBD1; V gene: TRBV7-8; clone size: NA; CDR3 protein: CASSPLPAGGAETQYF; CDR3 DNA: TGTGCCAGCAGCCCTCTCCCTGCAGGGGGCGCAGAGACCCAGTACTTC
J gene: TRBJ1-5; D gene: NA; V gene: TRBV6-5; clone size: NA; CDR3 protein: CASSTNKGVDQPQHF; CDR3 DNA: TGTGCCAGCAGTACAAACAAGGGTGTGGACCAGCCCCAGCATTTT
J gene: TRBJ2-7; D gene: TRBD1; V gene: TRBV5-6; clone size: NA; CDR3 protein: CASSLANFIGTGVFEQYF; CDR3 DNA: TGTGCCAGCAGCTTGGCCAATTTCATAGGGACAGGAGTGTTCGAGCAGTACTTC
J gene: TRBJ2-6; D gene: NA; V gene: TRBV6-5; clone size: NA; CDR3 protein: CASSIRSGANVLTF; CDR3 DNA: TGTGCCAGCAGCATCCGCTCTGGGGCCAACGTCCTGACTTTC
J gene: TRBJ2-3; D gene: NA; V gene: TRBV11-2; clone size: once; CDR3 protein: CASSLRDTPHTQYF; CDR3 DNA: TGTGCCAGCAGCTTACGGGACACCCCCCATACGCAGTATTTT
J gene: TRBJ2-7; D gene: NA; V gene: TRBV11-2; clone size: NA; CDR3 protein: CASSLVRRVNEQYF; CDR3 DNA: TGTGCCAGCAGCTTAGTGCGGCGCGTAAACGAGCAGTACTTC
J gene: TRBJ2-2; D gene: TRBD1; V gene: TRBV4-1; clone size: NA; CDR3 protein: CASSQSPGQGWTGELFF; CDR3 DNA: TGCGCCAGCAGCCAAAGCCCAGGACAGGGGTGGACCGGGGAGCTGTTTTTT
J gene: TRBJ2-4; D gene: TRBD1; V gene: TRBV6-5; clone size: NA; CDR3 protein: CASSFSGTVSNIQYF; CDR3 DNA: TGTGCCAGCAGTTTCTCCGGGACAGTATCAAACATTCAGTACTTC
J gene: TRBJ2-2; D gene: TRBD2; V gene: TRBV9; clone size: NA; CDR3 protein: CASSFTPGLGTTGELFF; CDR3 DNA: TGTGCCAGCAGCTTCACTCCGGGACTAGGTACTACCGGGGAGCTGTTTTTT
J gene: TRBJ1-4; D gene: NA; V gene: TRBV5-6; clone size: NA; CDR3 protein: CASRPADRYEKLFF; CDR3 DNA: TGTGCCAGCAGACCGGCCGATCGGTACGAAAAACTGTTTTTT
J gene: TRBJ1-3; D gene: NA; V gene: TRBV12-5; clone size: NA; CDR3 protein: CASGLMGRGLSGNTIYF; CDR3 DNA: TGTGCTAGTGGTTTGATGGGCAGGGGCTTATCTGGAAACACCATATATTTT
J gene: TRBJ2-2; D gene: TRBD1; V gene: TRBV5-1; clone size: NA; CDR3 protein: CASSLGQGGNTGELFF; CDR3 DNA: TGCGCCAGCAGCTTGGGACAGGGGGGTAACACCGGGGAGCTGTTTTTT